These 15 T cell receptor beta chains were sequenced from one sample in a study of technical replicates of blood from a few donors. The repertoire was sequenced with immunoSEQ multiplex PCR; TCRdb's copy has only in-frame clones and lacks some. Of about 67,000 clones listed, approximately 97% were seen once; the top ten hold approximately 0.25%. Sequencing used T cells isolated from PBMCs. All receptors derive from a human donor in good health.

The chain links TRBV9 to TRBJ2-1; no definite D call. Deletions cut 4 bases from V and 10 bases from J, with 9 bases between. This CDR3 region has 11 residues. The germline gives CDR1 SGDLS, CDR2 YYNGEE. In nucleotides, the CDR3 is TGTGCCAGCAGCTCATACCAGGAGCAGTTCTTC. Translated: CASSSYQEQFF.

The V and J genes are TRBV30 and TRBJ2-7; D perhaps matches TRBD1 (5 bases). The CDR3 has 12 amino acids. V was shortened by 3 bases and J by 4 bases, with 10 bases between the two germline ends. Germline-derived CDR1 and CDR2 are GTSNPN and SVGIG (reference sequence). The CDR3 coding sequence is TGTGCCTGGAGCCATAGACAGTACGAGCAGTACTTC. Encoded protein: CAWSHRQYEQYF.

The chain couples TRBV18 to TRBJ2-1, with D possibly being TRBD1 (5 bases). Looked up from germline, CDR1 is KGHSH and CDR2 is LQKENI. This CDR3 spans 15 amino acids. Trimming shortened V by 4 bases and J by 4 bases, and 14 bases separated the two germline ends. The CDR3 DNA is TGTGCCAGCTCACTGGACACCAACCCGTACAATGAGCAGTTCTTC. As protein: CASSLDTNPYNEQFF.

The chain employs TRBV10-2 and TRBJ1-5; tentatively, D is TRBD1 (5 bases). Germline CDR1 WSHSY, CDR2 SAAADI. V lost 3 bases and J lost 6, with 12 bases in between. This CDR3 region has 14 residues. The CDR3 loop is CASSDGGVLQPQHF. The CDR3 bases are TGCGCCAGCAGTGACGGGGGGGTTCTTCAGCCCCAGCATTTT.

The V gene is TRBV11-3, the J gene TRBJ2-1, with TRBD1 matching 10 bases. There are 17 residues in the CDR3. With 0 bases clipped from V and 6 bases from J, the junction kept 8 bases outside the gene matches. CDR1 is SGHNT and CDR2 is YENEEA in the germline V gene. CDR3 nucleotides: TGTGCCAGCAGCTTAGATTTCAGGACAGGGGGGGTCAATGAGCAGTTCTTC. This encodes CASSLDFRTGGVNEQFF.

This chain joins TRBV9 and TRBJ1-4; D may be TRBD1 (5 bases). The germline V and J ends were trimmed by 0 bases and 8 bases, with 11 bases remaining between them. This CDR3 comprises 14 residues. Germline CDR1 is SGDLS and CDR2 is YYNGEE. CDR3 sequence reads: CASSVGRGREKLFF. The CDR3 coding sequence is TGTGCCAGCAGCGTAGGGCGGGGCCGGGAAAAACTGTTTTTT.

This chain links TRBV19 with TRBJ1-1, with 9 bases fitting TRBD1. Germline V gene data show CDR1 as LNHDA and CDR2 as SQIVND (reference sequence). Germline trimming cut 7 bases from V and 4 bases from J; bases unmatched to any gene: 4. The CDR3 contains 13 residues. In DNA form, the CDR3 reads TGTGCCAGTACCCGACAGGGGGTCACTGAAGCTTTCTTT. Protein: CASTRQGVTEAFF.

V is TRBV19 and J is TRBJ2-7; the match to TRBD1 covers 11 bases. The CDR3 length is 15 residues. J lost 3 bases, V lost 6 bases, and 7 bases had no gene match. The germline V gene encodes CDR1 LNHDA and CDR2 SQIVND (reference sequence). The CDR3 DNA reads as TGTGCCAGTAGCTCCAGGGGACAGGGGGGCTACGAGCAGTACTTC. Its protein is CASSSRGQGGYEQYF. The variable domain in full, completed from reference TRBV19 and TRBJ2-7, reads DGGITQSPKYLFRKEGQNVTLSCEQNLNHDAMYWYRQDPGQGLRLIYYSQIVNDFQKGDIAEGYSVSREKKESFPLTVTSAQKNPTAFYLCASSSRGQGGYEQYFGPGTRLTVT.

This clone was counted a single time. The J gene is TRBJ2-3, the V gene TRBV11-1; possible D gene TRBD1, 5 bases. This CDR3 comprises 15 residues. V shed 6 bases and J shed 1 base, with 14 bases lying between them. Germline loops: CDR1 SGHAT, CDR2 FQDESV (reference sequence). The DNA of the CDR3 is TGTGCCAGCAGTCCAATCCAGGGTGGCACAGATACGCAGTATTTT. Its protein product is CASSPIQGGTDTQYF.

Here the CDR3 DNA reads TGTGCCAGTAGTCAGCAGGGGGCTGACTATGGCTACACCTTC. Its translation is CASSQQGADYGYTF. J is TRBJ1-2 and V is TRBV19; 8 positions match TRBD1. V dropped 5 bases and J dropped 3; count of bases not matched to a gene: 5. The CDR3 spans 14 residues. Per the germline V gene, CDR1 is LNHDA and CDR2 is SQIVND (reference sequence). The full variable domain, its missing parts supplied by reference TRBV19 and TRBJ1-2, is DGGITQSPKYLFRKEGQNVTLSCEQNLNHDAMYWYRQDPGQGLRLIYYSQIVNDFQKGDIAEGYSVSREKKESFPLTVTSAQKNPTAFYLCASSQQGADYGYTFGSGTRLTVV.

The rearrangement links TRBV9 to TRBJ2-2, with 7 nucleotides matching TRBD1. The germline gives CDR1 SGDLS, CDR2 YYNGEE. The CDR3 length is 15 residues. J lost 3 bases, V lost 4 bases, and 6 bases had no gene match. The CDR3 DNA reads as TGTGCCAGCAGCCCCGGGACAGTCCACACCGGGGAGCTGTTTTTT. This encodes CASSPGTVHTGELFF.

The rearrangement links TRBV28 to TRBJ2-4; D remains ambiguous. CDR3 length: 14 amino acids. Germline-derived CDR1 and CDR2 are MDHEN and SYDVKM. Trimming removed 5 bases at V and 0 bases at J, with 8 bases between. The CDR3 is CASSLSRAKNIQYF. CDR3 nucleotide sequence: TGTGCCAGCAGTCTCTCTAGAGCCAAAAACATTCAGTACTTC.

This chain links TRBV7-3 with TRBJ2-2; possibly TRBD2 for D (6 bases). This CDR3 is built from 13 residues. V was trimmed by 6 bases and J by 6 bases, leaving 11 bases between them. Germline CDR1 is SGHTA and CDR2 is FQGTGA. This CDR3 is CASSRLGAGELFF. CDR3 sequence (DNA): TGTGCCAGCAGTAGACTAGGGGCCGGGGAGCTGTTTTTT.

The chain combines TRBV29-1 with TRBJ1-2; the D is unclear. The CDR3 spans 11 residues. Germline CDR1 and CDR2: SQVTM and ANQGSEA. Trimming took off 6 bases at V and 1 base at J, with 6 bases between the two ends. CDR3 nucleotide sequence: TGCAGCGTGGAGGGTAACTATGGCTACACCTTC. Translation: CSVEGNYGYTF.

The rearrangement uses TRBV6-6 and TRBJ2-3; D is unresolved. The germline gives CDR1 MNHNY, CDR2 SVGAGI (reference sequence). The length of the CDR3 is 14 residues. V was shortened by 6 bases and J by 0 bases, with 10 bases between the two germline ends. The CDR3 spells CASSQVVSTDTQYF. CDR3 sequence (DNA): TGTGCCAGCAGCCAGGTGGTAAGCACAGATACGCAGTATTTT.